This TCR beta chain originates from a study of blood T cell repertoires in COVID-19. For the study at large: Acute-phase and convalescent COVID-19 samples originated in the United States, Italy and Spain. PBMCs, B-cell-depleted T cells, or T cells provided the cDNA or gDNA that made up the material.

V gave up 3 bases and J gave up 10 bases; unmatched junction bases: 13. Germline V gives CDR1 SNHLY, CDR2 FYNNEI. The CDR3 consists of 16 residues. The authors' processing: Estimation of nucleated cell counts relied on the amplification of reference gene primers. Assay used: immunoSEQ multiplex PCR; TCRdb lists only in-frame clones, some missing. V and J calls and clone size are as listed in that table; D and trimming were resolved from the DNA. This repertoire shows roughly 280,000 clones, about nine tenths found once; its top ten account for under 2.5%. The sequence was obtained from a man aged 45 to 65 with acute or convalescent COVID-19. The sequenced sample was peripheral blood. V gene TRBV2 combines with J gene TRBJ2-2, with 8 bases fitting TRBD1. CDR3 sequence: CASSDPLGQGKEELFF. CDR3 DNA sequence: TGTGCCAGCAGTGACCCCCTTGGACAGGGAAAAGAGGAGCTGTTTTTT.